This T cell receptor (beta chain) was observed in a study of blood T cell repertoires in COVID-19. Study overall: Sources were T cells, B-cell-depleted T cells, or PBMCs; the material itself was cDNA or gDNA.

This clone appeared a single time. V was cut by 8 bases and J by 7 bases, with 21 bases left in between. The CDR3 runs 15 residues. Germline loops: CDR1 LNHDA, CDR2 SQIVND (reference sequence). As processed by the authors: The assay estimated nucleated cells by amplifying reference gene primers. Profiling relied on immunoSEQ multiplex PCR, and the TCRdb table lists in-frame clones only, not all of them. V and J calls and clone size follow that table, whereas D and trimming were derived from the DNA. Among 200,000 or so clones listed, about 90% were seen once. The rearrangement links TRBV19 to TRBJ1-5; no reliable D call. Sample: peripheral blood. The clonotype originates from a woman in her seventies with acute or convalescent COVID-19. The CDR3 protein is CASSPAVLGGQPQHF. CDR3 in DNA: TGTGCCAGTTCACCCGCAGTGTTAGGAGGGCAGCCCCAGCATTTT.